What follows are 8 T cell receptor beta chains derived from one specimen sequenced in a study of blood T cell repertoires in COVID-19. Only in-frame clones appear in the TCRdb table, and some are missing; sequencing was by immunoSEQ multiplex PCR. The sample yields around 160,000 clones, 84% seen once. The sequencing input was peripheral blood. The receptors here all came from a human donor in a cohort sampled during active COVID-19.

This sequence joins TRBV6-2 or TRBV6-3 and TRBJ1-5; 7 bases agree with TRBD1. V lost 0 bases, J lost 6 bases, and 5 bases stayed unmatched. Germline CDR1 MNHEY, CDR2 SVGEGT. This CDR3 spans 15 amino acids. As DNA, the CDR3 is TGTGCCAGCAGTTACTCGACAGGGCGCGGTCAGCCCCAGCATTTT. This sequence encodes CASSYSTGRGQPQHF.

V gene TRBV10-3 combines with J gene TRBJ2-2; D is perhaps TRBD2 (6 bases). The CDR3 is made up of 15 amino acids. The germline gives CDR1 ENHRY, CDR2 SYGVKD. V dropped 2 bases and J dropped 4 bases, with 11 bases sitting between them. CDR3 amino acids: CAISEIGTATGELFF. The CDR3 coding sequence is TGTGCCATCAGTGAGATCGGGACTGCCACCGGGGAGCTGTTTTTT.

On this clone: The junction shows a germline mismatch at one end, possibly a read error. The J gene is TRBJ1-5, the V gene TRBV6-1, with 7 bases matching TRBD1. The V gene's germline CDR1 is MNHNS and CDR2 SASEGT. The CDR3 is 16 amino acids. CDR3 sequence (DNA): TGTGCCAGCAGTGACCCGACAGGGATTAGCAGTCAGCCCCAGCATTTT. Translating gives CASSDPTGISSQPQHF.

This clone was detected only a few times. The V gene is TRBV7-2, the J gene TRBJ2-2; TRBD2 aligns across 10 bases. The germline V gene encodes CDR1 SGHTA and CDR2 FQGNSA. The CDR3 has 17 residues. Trimming removed 3 bases from V and 0 bases from J; junction bases left unmatched: 4. CDR3 sequence reads: CASSFLAGAANTGELFF. The CDR3 bases are TGTGCCAGCAGCTTTCTAGCGGGGGCCGCGAACACCGGGGAGCTGTTTTTT.

This clone has more than one count but fewer than ten. This sequence joins TRBV5-1 and TRBJ2-3; D perhaps matches TRBD2 (5 bases). The CDR3 covers 18 residues. With 0 bases removed from V and 4 bases from J, the gap between germline ends came to 21 bases. The germline CDR1 and CDR2 sequences are SGHRS and YFSETQ. CDR3 in amino acids: CASSLAWERPQRPDTQYF. For the CDR3, the DNA is TGCGCCAGCAGCTTGGCCTGGGAACGTCCACAGCGGCCAGATACGCAGTATTTT.

This clone has more than one count but fewer than ten. This chain joins TRBV6-2 or TRBV6-3 and TRBJ1-4, with D possibly being TRBD1 (6 bases). Germline-derived CDR1 and CDR2 are MNHEY and SVGEGT. Trimming stripped 4 bases from V and 3 bases from J, with 12 bases between. The CDR3 is 15 amino acids. For the CDR3, the DNA is TGTGCCAGCAGTTCACAGGGTTCGGCTAATGAAAAACTGTTTTTT. This codes for CASSSQGSANEKLFF.

J is TRBJ2-3 and V is TRBV5-1; 8 nucleotides match TRBD1. This CDR3 has 16 amino acids. Per the germline V gene, CDR1 is SGHRS and CDR2 is YFSETQ. Trimming removed 0 bases from V and 4 bases from J; junction bases left unmatched: 7. CDR3 DNA: TGCGCCAGCAGCTTGGGTCCGGACAGGGCCCCAGATACGCAGTATTTT. Residues: CASSLGPDRAPDTQYF.

V usage is TRBV6-2 or TRBV6-3 and J usage is TRBJ1-5; D gene uncertain. Germline V gene sequence: CDR1 MNHEY, CDR2 SVGEGT. V was pared by 4 bases and J by 6 bases, with 13 bases between. CDR3 length equals 14 residues. The CDR3 DNA is TGTGCCAGCAGTTTTTTGCGTGGAGTTCAGCCCCAGCATTTT. This gives the protein CASSFLRGVQPQHF.